The clone carrying this TCR beta chain has a handful of counts. The antigen is not known. The CDR3 is 15 residues long. CDR1 DFQATT and CDR2 SNEGSKA come from the germline V gene (reference sequence). Trimming removed 6 bases at V and 3 bases at J, with 17 bases between. Unique molecular identifiers had been added to the TCR beta cDNA libraries. Some 500,000 cDNA molecules were recovered from an input of about 0.85 to 11 million T cells. From the PCR reads, TCRdb called clonotypes with MiXCR, one entry per CDR3 protein. This table has about 200,000 distinct CDR3 sequences, about 30% appearing once. This specimen belongs to a study of post-analysis software for immune sequencing data. Overall study findings and caveats: Higher frequency in patients than in controls was seen for roughly five TRBV segments, with TRBV5-6, TRBV5-1 and TRBV20-1 among them. Co-batched samples clustered tightly together by F measure. Relative to controls, patients with multiple sclerosis showed significantly lower normalized Chao1 diversity.

This receptor was identified in a girl aged 2 to 17 with multiple sclerosis. Sequencing input: blood. The gene calls are TRBV20-1 and TRBJ1-4; D is undetermined. CDR3 sequence reads: CSAPRPGGPNEKLFF. The CDR3 nucleotides read TGCAGTGCCCCTCGGCCAGGTGGACCTAATGAAAAACTGTTTTTT.